This T cell receptor (beta chain) was identified in a study of Graves' ophthalmopathy and Graves' hyperthyroidism. Amplified material comprised TCR beta CDR3 regions derived from RNA transcripts. The workflow started with a first-round RT-PCR run with HTBI primers and then moved on to a second-round multiplex PCR. TCRdb redid the calling of the multiplex PCR reads with MiXCR, one entry per CDR3 protein. The sample holds about 640,000 distinct CDR3 sequences, roughly 41% seen once. Overall study results and limits: Sensitivity of 87.88% and specificity of around 80% were achieved when a 13-signature model separated ophthalmopathy from stable hyperthyroidism.

For this clonotype: Its antigen is unknown.

Pregnancy or lactation, uncontrolled infections and other autoimmune diseases were grounds for excluding patients. The TCR sequence derives from an adult man with Graves' ophthalmopathy. The sequenced sample consisted of peripheral blood.

CDR3 in amino acids: CASRIRGSYGYTF. Here the CDR3 DNA reads TGTGCCAGTAGAATCAGGGGCTCCTATGGCTACACCTTC. This sequence joins TRBV19 and TRBJ1-2; maybe TRBD1 (6 bases). V lost 6 bases and J lost 4, with 12 bases in between. The CDR3 runs to 13 residues. The germline CDR1 and CDR2 sequences are LNHDA and SQIVND (reference sequence).